This TCR beta chain came from a study of blood T cell repertoires in COVID-19. At the level of the study: Donors in the United States, Italy and Spain gave samples during acute or convalescent COVID-19.

In the original analysis: Estimation of nucleated cell counts relied on the amplification of reference gene primers. TCRdb keeps only in-frame clones here, not all; method: immunoSEQ multiplex PCR. D and trimming come from the DNA, and the V and J calls and clone size come from that table. The repertoire holds about 140,000 clones, with 70% to 90% as singletons. Trimming stripped 2 bases from V and 7 bases from J, with 23 bases between. This CDR3 is 17 amino acids long. The V gene's germline CDR1 is LNHDA and CDR2 SQIVND (reference sequence). This clonotype was obtained from a woman aged 60-75 years with acute or convalescent COVID-19. The material sequenced was peripheral blood. V and J are TRBV19 and TRBJ1-1, with D possibly being TRBD1 (5 bases). In DNA, the CDR3 is TGTGCCAGTAGTATATATTTCGGGACTGGAGAGGGCGGTGAAGCTTTCTTT. This encodes CASSIYFGTGEGGEAFF.